Following are 9 T cell receptor beta chains from one sample sequenced in a study of a mutant IDH1 vaccine in newly diagnosed glioma. Clones were sequenced by immunoSEQ multiplex PCR, and TCRdb holds only the in-frame ones, with some missing. The sample includes 70,000 to 90,000 clones, around 90% of them seen just once. Noted time point: week 5, during vaccination. Each dose delivered 300 ug of mutant IDH1 20-mer peptide subcutaneously with imiquimod. Their antigens remain unidentified. Sequenced material: PBMCs, taken from a glioma patient whose treatment included an IDH1 peptide vaccine. Receptor source: a woman between 45 and 65 years old with glioma.

This chain uses TRBV19 with TRBJ2-1, with TRBD2 matching over 7 bases. Germline trimming cut 7 bases from V and 7 bases from J; bases unmatched to any gene: 7. The CDR3 contains 13 residues. The V gene's germline CDR1 is LNHDA and CDR2 SQIVND (reference sequence). As DNA, the CDR3 is TGTGCCAGTAAAGGGAGGGGTGGTAATGAGCAGTTCTTC. It yields the protein CASKGRGGNEQFF.

This clone showed up just once. This sequence joins TRBV7-9 and TRBJ2-1; D uncertain. V gave up 1 base and J gave up 6 bases, with 16 bases separating them. The CDR3 runs 16 residues. In germline, CDR1 is SEHNR, CDR2 FQNEAQ (reference sequence). The CDR3: CASSLEALDQANEQFF. The CDR3 DNA follows: TGTGCCAGCAGCTTAGAGGCACTCGATCAGGCCAATGAGCAGTTCTTC.

For the CDR3, the DNA is TGTGCCAGCAGCTTTCGGGTGCTCACAGATACGCAGTATTTT. Its protein product is CASSFRVLTDTQYF. The chain links TRBV9 to TRBJ2-3; D uncertain. This CDR3 is 14 amino acids long. Germline V gives CDR1 SGDLS, CDR2 YYNGEE. Trimming took off 4 bases at V and 2 bases at J, with 11 bases between the two ends.

The chain is built from TRBV5-6 and TRBJ1-1; tentative D call: TRBD1 (5 bases). V dropped 3 bases and J dropped 1 base, with 16 bases sitting between them. This CDR3 region has 16 residues. The germline CDR1 and CDR2 sequences are SGHDT and YYEEEE. For the CDR3, the DNA is TGTGCCAGCAGCTGGGGGACGCCACTATCGAACACTGAAGCTTTCTTT. It specifies CASSWGTPLSNTEAFF.

V and J are TRBV27 and TRBJ2-3; D possibly corresponds to TRBD1 (5 bases). The CDR3 length is 14 residues. Germline values: CDR1 MNHEY, CDR2 SMNVEV (reference sequence). V lost 6 bases, J lost 2 bases, and 12 bases lay in between. CDR3 in DNA: TGTGCCAGCAGCCAGACAGAGAACACAGATACGCAGTATTTT. Protein sequence: CASSQTENTDTQYF.

This chain connects TRBV5-1 to TRBJ1-4, with D possibly being TRBD1 (5 bases). The CDR3 length is 14 residues. Germline V gene data show CDR1 as SGHRS and CDR2 as YFSETQ. V was cut by 0 bases and J by 6 bases, with 9 bases left in between. The CDR3 reads CASSLVGGYEKLFF. The CDR3 DNA reads TGCGCCAGCAGCTTGGTGGGGGGATATGAAAAACTGTTTTTT. Supplemented by reference TRBV5-1 and TRBJ1-4, the full variable domain reads KAGVTQTPRYLIKTRGQQVTLSCSPISGHRSVSWYQQTPGQGLQFLFEYFSETQRNKGNFPGRFSGRQFSNSRSEMNVSTLELGDSALYLCASSLVGGYEKLFFGSGTQLSVL.

The V call is TRBV28, the J call TRBJ2-7; tentatively, D is TRBD2 (6 bases). Germline V gene sequence: CDR1 MDHEN, CDR2 SYDVKM. There are 12 residues in the CDR3. V lost 10 bases and J 3 bases, leaving 13 bases between the germline ends. CDR3 DNA: TGTGCCACCACCACCGGGAGCTACGAGCAGTACTTC. It codes for CATTTGSYEQYF.

The gene calls are TRBV28 and TRBJ1-5; 10 bases are a match to TRBD1. Germline V gene sequence: CDR1 MDHEN, CDR2 SYDVKM. J gave up 6 bases and V 3 bases, and 5 bases lay outside the gene matches. The CDR3 extends over 15 amino acids. The CDR3 DNA is TGTGCCAGCAGTTTCCGGGACAGGGGAATTCAGCCCCAGCATTTT. This sequence encodes CASSFRDRGIQPQHF.

This chain links TRBV9 with TRBJ1-2; D perhaps matches TRBD1 (5 bases). The V end was cut by 3 bases, the J end by 2 bases, with 8 bases between. CDR1 is SGDLS, CDR2 YYNGEE, per germline. The CDR3 extends over 13 amino acids. The CDR3 nucleotides are TGTGCCAGCAGCGGACAGCGGAACTATGGCTACACCTTC. Its protein product is CASSGQRNYGYTF.